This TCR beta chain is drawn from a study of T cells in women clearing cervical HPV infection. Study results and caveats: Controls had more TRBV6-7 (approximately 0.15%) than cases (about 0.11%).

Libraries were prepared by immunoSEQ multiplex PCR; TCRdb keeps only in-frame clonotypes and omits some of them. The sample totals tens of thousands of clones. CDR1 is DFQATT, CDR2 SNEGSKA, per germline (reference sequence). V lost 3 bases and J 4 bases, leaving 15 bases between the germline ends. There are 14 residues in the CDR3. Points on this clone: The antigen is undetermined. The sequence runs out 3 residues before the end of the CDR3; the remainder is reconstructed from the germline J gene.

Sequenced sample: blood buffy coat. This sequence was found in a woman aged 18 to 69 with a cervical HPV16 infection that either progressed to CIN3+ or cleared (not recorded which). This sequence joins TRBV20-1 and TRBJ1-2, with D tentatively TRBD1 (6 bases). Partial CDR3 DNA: TGCAGTGCTAGTTATGGACAGTCACTCTATGGC. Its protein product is CSASYGQSLYG. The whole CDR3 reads CSASYGQSLYGYTF.